The 16 T cell receptor beta chains listed next were all sequenced from one sample in a study of T-cell reconstitution after alpha-beta-depleted transplantation in children. Preparation of the TCRbeta library was carried out with unique molecular identifiers. Via MiXCR, TCRdb re-called the PCR reads, giving one row per CDR3 protein. The repertoire holds about 900,000 distinct CDR3 sequences, with roughly 29% as singletons. Sequencing was performed on PBMCs, mostly from graft donor cells, taken 360 days after TCRalphabeta/CD19-depleted stem cell transplant. These receptors were obtained from a boy in the first two years of life who had a stem cell transplant for SCID, so the T cells may come from the graft donor.

The V call is TRBV7-2, the J call TRBJ1-5; no clear D. The CDR3 extends over 15 amino acids. Germline assignment: CDR1 SGHTA and CDR2 FQGNSA. V shed 0 bases and J shed 3 bases, with 9 bases lying between them. CDR3 in amino acids: CASSLASGLNQPQHF. CDR3 DNA: TGTGCCAGCAGCTTAGCATCCGGACTCAATCAGCCCCAGCATTTT.

This clonotype was counted ten times or more. The chain recombines TRBV15 with TRBJ2-2; D tentatively reads TRBD1 or TRBD2 (5 bases each). The V gene lost 3 bases and the J gene lost 5 bases, with 25 bases spanning the gap. This CDR3 is 19 amino acids long. Germline V lookup: CDR1 LNHNV, CDR2 YYDKDF (reference sequence). DNA of the CDR3: TGTGCCACCAGCAGCGCGGGTGTTTCTCCTTCAGGGTCAACCGGGGAGCTGTTTTTT. It specifies CATSSAGVSPSGSTGELFF.

This clonotype was picked up one time. A read error may account for a junction end that differs from germline. The genes are TRBV5-1 and TRBJ2-1, with a tentative D call TRBD2 (6 bases). The CDR3 runs to 16 residues. The germline gives CDR1 SGHRS, CDR2 YFSETQ. CDR3 DNA sequence: TGCGCCAGCAGCTTGCGCGCCCGGGGGTCCTACAATGAGCAGTCCTTC. It specifies CASSLRARGSYNEQSF.

This clonotype was picked up a small number of times. The CDR3 here is CASSLSSEFTDTQYF. The CDR3 DNA follows: TGCGCCAGCAGCTTATCGTCCGAGTTCACAGATACGCAGTATTTT. The chain has TRBV5-1 and TRBJ2-3, with D hard to call. CDR1 and CDR2 from the germline V gene are SGHRS and YFSETQ. The CDR3 extends over 15 amino acids. V shed 2 bases and J shed 2 bases, with 12 bases lying between them.

This chain connects TRBV5-6 to TRBJ1-2; D perhaps matches TRBD1 (5 bases). V lost 1 base and J 6 bases, leaving 10 bases between the germline ends. This CDR3 is built from 13 residues. The germline V gene has CDR1 SGHDT and CDR2 YYEEEE. CDR3 coding DNA: TGTGCCAGCAGCTTGTATCCGGGGCATGGCTACACCTTC. Its protein is CASSLYPGHGYTF.

This chain joins TRBV9 and TRBJ2-2, with 9 bases lining up with TRBD2. Trimming cost V 2 bases and J 0 bases; bases outside gene matches: 2. The germline CDR1 and CDR2 sequences are SGDLS and YYNGEE. The CDR3 covers 16 residues. The CDR3 reads CASSVRLAANTGELFF. DNA of the CDR3: TGTGCCAGCAGCGTTCGACTAGCGGCGAACACCGGGGAGCTGTTTTTT.

This clonotype was detected only a few times. V gene TRBV6-2 or TRBV6-3 combines with J gene TRBJ1-5; possible D gene TRBD1, 6 bases. The V gene lost 0 bases and the J gene lost 5 bases, with 11 bases spanning the gap. Germline V lookup: CDR1 MNHEY, CDR2 SVGEGT. The CDR3 spans 15 residues. CDR3 sequence: CASSYSGGPYQPQHF. The CDR3 DNA sequence: TGTGCCAGCAGTTACTCTGGGGGGCCATATCAGCCCCAGCATTTT.

This clonotype was seen a few times. The V and J genes are TRBV7-8 and TRBJ2-7; 8 bases fit TRBD2. The CDR3 runs to 16 residues. J was trimmed by 7 bases and V by 0 bases; bases with no gene match: 11. Germline-derived CDR1 and CDR2 are SGHVS and FQNEAQ. CDR3 sequence reads: CASSLAKAGDPLEQYF. The CDR3 nucleotides are TGTGCCAGCAGCTTAGCAAAAGCGGGGGACCCCCTGGAGCAGTACTTC.

The J gene is TRBJ2-5, the V gene TRBV4-2; 9 bases match TRBD2. CDR3 length equals 14 residues. Germline V gene lookup returns CDR1 LGHNA and CDR2 YNFKEQ. After removal of 3 bases from V and 5 bases from J, the junction contained 4 bases not matched to a gene. CDR3 region: CASSQRGGMETQYF. The CDR3 DNA reads as TGTGCCAGCAGCCAGCGGGGGGGCATGGAGACCCAGTACTTC.

The chain has TRBV19 and TRBJ2-7, with D possibly TRBD2 on 6 matching bases. V was cut by 4 bases and J by 2 bases, with 15 bases left in between. This CDR3 comprises 15 residues. CDR1 LNHDA and CDR2 SQIVND come from the germline V gene (reference sequence). CDR3 nucleotide sequence: TGTGCCAGTAGTAGGGGGGACTTACTGACCTACGAGCAGTACTTC. It translates to CASSRGDLLTYEQYF.

The rearrangement links TRBV18 to TRBJ2-7; TRBD2 is a possible D gene (5 bases). Per the germline V gene, CDR1 is KGHSH and CDR2 is LQKENI. The CDR3 has 13 residues. V was shortened by 6 bases and J by 4 bases, with 13 bases between the two germline ends. In DNA form, the CDR3 reads TGTGCCAGCTCCCTTAGGGAGATATACGAGCAGTACTTC. It yields the protein CASSLREIYEQYF.

The rearrangement uses TRBV4-2 and TRBJ2-7; TRBD2 aligns across 8 bases. CDR1 is LGHNA, CDR2 YNFKEQ, per germline. V dropped 0 bases and J dropped 4; count of bases not matched to a gene: 5. The CDR3 length is 15 residues. DNA of the CDR3: TGTGCCAGCAGCCAAGATATCGGGGGGGTTTACGAGCAGTACTTC. It codes for CASSQDIGGVYEQYF.

CDR3: CASSSTGTLNEKLFF. CDR3 DNA: TGTGCCAGCAGCTCAACCGGGACATTAAATGAAAAACTGTTTTTT. V usage is TRBV7-2 and J usage is TRBJ1-4; D is perhaps TRBD1 (6 bases). The germline V and J ends were trimmed by 4 bases and 5 bases, with 14 bases remaining between them. Looked up from germline, CDR1 is SGHTA and CDR2 is FQGNSA. This CDR3 has 15 amino acids.

A few counts support this clonotype. V usage is TRBV4-1 and J usage is TRBJ2-7, with no clear D. The CDR3 is 13 amino acids. Looked up from germline, CDR1 is MGHRA and CDR2 is YSYEKL. V gave up 4 bases and J gave up 3 bases, with 10 bases separating them. The CDR3 DNA sequence: TGCGCCAGCAGCCGGCAGGACGACTACGAGCAGTACTTC. Translating gives CASSRQDDYEQYF.

This clonotype was recorded a few times. This chain joins TRBV5-1 and TRBJ2-5; no clear D gene. The V end lost 1 base, the J end lost 3 bases, and 7 bases lay between the germline ends. The CDR3 length is 13 residues. Germline CDR1 reads SGHRS; CDR2 reads YFSETQ. In DNA, the CDR3 is TGCGCCAGCAGCTTGCCCAGTGAAGAGACCCAGTACTTC. This translates into CASSLPSEETQYF. The variable domain in full, with the rest retrieved from reference TRBV5-1 and TRBJ2-5, is KAGVTQTPRYLIKTRGQQVTLSCSPISGHRSVSWYQQTPGQGLQFLFEYFSETQRNKGNFPGRFSGRQFSNSRSEMNVSTLELGDSALYLCASSLPSEETQYFGPGTRLLVL.

The table lists this clonotype with a few counts. The chain recombines TRBV27 with TRBJ2-7; tentatively, D is TRBD1 or TRBD2 (5 bases each). Trimming removed 6 bases from V and 3 bases from J, with 15 bases in between. The CDR3 has 14 amino acids. Per germline, CDR1 MNHEY and CDR2 SMNVEV (reference sequence). CDR3 DNA sequence: TGTGCCAGCAGGCCTCCGGGACCGCTCTACGAGCAGTACTTC. Translation: CASRPPGPLYEQYF.